Each of the 13 T cell receptor beta chains below was sequenced from the same sample in a study of blood T cell repertoires in COVID-19. Method: immunoSEQ multiplex PCR; TCRdb's copy keeps in-frame clones and lacks some. Seen here are some 270,000 clones, about 90% observed once, and the top ten hold approximately 4%. The specimen was PBMCs or T cells enriched from blood (not recorded which). Every receptor here comes from a woman aged 25 to 45 with acute COVID-19.

The chain is built from TRBV2 and TRBJ1-1; D is perhaps TRBD1 (5 bases). Germline assignment: CDR1 SNHLY and CDR2 FYNNEI. The CDR3 spans 14 residues. Trimming stripped 4 bases from V and 1 base from J, with 10 bases between. The CDR3: CASSGVTGNTEAFF. CDR3 nucleotides: TGTGCCAGCAGTGGTGTTACAGGGAACACTGAAGCTTTCTTT.

The genes are TRBV10-2 and TRBJ2-5; 9 bases fit TRBD1. The CDR3 spans 13 residues. The J segment lost 7 bases and the V segment lost 3 bases, leaving 3 bases of the junction unmatched. Germline V gene data show CDR1 as WSHSY and CDR2 as SAAADI. CDR3 sequence (DNA): TGCGCCAGCAGTGAACAGGGGGCAGGGACCCAGTACTTC. Its protein product is CASSEQGAGTQYF.

The chain joins TRBV3-1 (or the pseudogene TRBV3-2) to TRBJ2-7; 7 nucleotides line up with TRBD2. J gave up 6 bases and V 1 base, and 12 bases lay outside the gene matches. The germline V gene has CDR1 LGHDT and CDR2 YNNKEL (reference sequence). This CDR3 is built from 16 residues. The CDR3 DNA sequence: TGTGCCAGCAGCCAAGCTAATATGGGAGGGCCGAGCGAGCAGTACTTC. It codes for CASSQANMGGPSEQYF.

The rearrangement uses TRBV6-5 and TRBJ1-2; 8 bases align to TRBD1. Germline V gene data show CDR1 as MNHEY and CDR2 as SVGAGI. The CDR3 loop spans 15 amino acids. With V trimmed by 0 bases and J by 3 bases, 3 bases remained unmatched. The CDR3 DNA is TGTGCCAGCAGTTACTCGGGACAGGTCGACTATGGCTACACCTTC. It translates to CASSYSGQVDYGYTF.

The chain combines TRBV30 with TRBJ2-2, with 9 bases matching TRBD2. CDR1 and CDR2 from the germline V gene are GTSNPN and SVGIG (reference sequence). Trimming at V came to 0 bases and at J to 4 bases, leaving 18 bases not matched to a gene. The CDR3 has 20 residues. In nucleotides, the CDR3 is TGTGCCTGGAGTGTACGGAACGAGGGGCGTAAGACTAGCGGCACCGGGGAGCTGTTTTTT. It translates to CAWSVRNEGRKTSGTGELFF.

The genes are TRBV10-1 and TRBJ2-7; 7 bases are a match to TRBD1. The junction had 20 bases not matched to a gene; V was cut back by 0 bases and J by 6 bases. This CDR3 spans 19 amino acids. CDR1 is WNHNN, CDR2 SYGVQD, per germline (reference sequence). In nucleotides, the CDR3 is TGCGCCAGCAGTGAGTCTAACCCTACAGGGGCGAGGGGGCTAGGCGAGCAGTACTTC. Translated, it gives CASSESNPTGARGLGEQYF.

The chain has TRBV3-1 (or the pseudogene TRBV3-2) and TRBJ2-1, with TRBD2 matching 7 bases. CDR3 length: 17 amino acids. The germline CDR1 and CDR2 sequences are LGHDT and YNNKEL (reference sequence). The V and J ends lost 4 bases and 3 bases, in that order; junction bases with no gene match: 12. The chain's CDR3 is CASSPPWEGGDYNEQFF. The CDR3, as DNA: TGTGCCAGCAGCCCGCCCTGGGAGGGAGGGGACTACAATGAGCAGTTCTTC.

This rearrangement joins TRBV27 to TRBJ2-1; D ambiguous. Germline CDR1 MNHEY, CDR2 SMNVEV (reference sequence). The CDR3 is 16 residues long. V lost 3 bases and J 0 bases, leaving 12 bases between the germline ends. The CDR3 DNA follows: TGTGCCAGCAGTTTTACTACTACCATCTCCTACAATGAGCAGTTCTTC. This gives the protein CASSFTTTISYNEQFF.

The genes are TRBV27 and TRBJ2-7, with 10 bases aligning to TRBD2. Germline V gives CDR1 MNHEY, CDR2 SMNVEV (reference sequence). CDR3 length equals 16 residues. The V and J ends lost 6 bases and 4 bases, in that order; junction bases with no gene match: 12. The CDR3 region is CASSSLSQGLAYEQYF. Here the CDR3 DNA reads TGTGCCAGCAGCTCCTTGAGTCAGGGACTAGCGTACGAGCAGTACTTC.

The V gene is TRBV7-2, the J gene TRBJ2-4; maybe TRBD2 (5 bases). The CDR3 runs 14 residues. Trimming removed 0 bases at V and 5 bases at J, with 8 bases between. Germline CDR1 SGHTA, CDR2 FQGNSA. Written as DNA, the CDR3 is TGTGCCAGCAGCTTAGCGGAGGCCCAAAACATTCAGTACTTC. It codes for CASSLAEAQNIQYF.

The rearrangement links TRBV7-2 to TRBJ2-2; possible D gene TRBD1, 6 bases. CDR3 length: 15 residues. Germline CDR1 reads SGHTA; CDR2 reads FQGNSA. V lost 5 bases to trimming and J lost 5 bases, with 15 bases between them. In nucleotides, the CDR3 is TGTGCCAGCAGCCCCGGACAGCGGTTGACCGGGGAGCTGTTTTTT. Its protein product is CASSPGQRLTGELFF.

CDR3 amino acids: CASRISTSGNYEQYF. CDR3 bases: TGTGCCAGCAGGATCTCAACTAGCGGGAACTACGAGCAGTACTTC. The V gene is TRBV27, the J gene TRBJ2-7; 10 positions match TRBD2. Germline trimming cut 6 bases from V and 3 bases from J; bases unmatched to any gene: 8. CDR3 size: 15 residues. CDR1 and CDR2 from the germline V gene are MNHEY and SMNVEV (reference sequence).

This chain connects TRBV5-1 to TRBJ2-5, with D uncertain. The CDR3 has 14 amino acids. Trimming removed 3 bases from V and 0 bases from J, with 9 bases in between. Germline CDR1 and CDR2: SGHRS and YFSETQ. The CDR3 bases are TGCGCCAGCAGCTCCACAGTGTACCAAGAGACCCAGTACTTC. It yields the protein CASSSTVYQETQYF.